What follows are 12 T cell receptor beta chains derived from one specimen sequenced in a study of cytomegalovirus exposure and HLA in healthy donors. PCR amplification relied on 60 Vbeta primers (plus 13 Jbeta primers). TCRdb keeps only in-frame clones here, not all; method: immunoSEQ multiplex PCR. Of roughly 150,000 clones in the sample, over 60% are singletons; the top ten hold about 3%. Sequenced input: PBMCs. These receptors were taken from a male donor in good health and CMV-seronegative.

This clone was seen only once. This chain links TRBV15 with TRBJ2-1, with D tentatively TRBD1 (6 bases). The CDR3 runs 17 residues. V was pared by 2 bases and J by 6 bases, with 20 bases between. In germline, CDR1 is LNHNV, CDR2 YYDKDF (reference sequence). CDR3 coding DNA: TGTGCCACCAGCAGACGTCGGGCTGTGACAGGAGGCAATGAGCAGTTCTTC. The encoded protein is CATSRRRAVTGGNEQFF.

This clone was picked up a small number of times. V is TRBV6-1 and J is TRBJ2-3, with 9 bases identical to TRBD1. The CDR3 extends over 17 amino acids. Germline-derived CDR1 and CDR2 are MNHNS and SASEGT. J was trimmed by 1 base and V by 0 bases; bases with no gene match: 5. CDR3 in DNA: TGTGCCAGCAGTGAAGCCGGGACAGGGTTGGGCACAGATACGCAGTATTTT. Protein product: CASSEAGTGLGTDTQYF.

The CDR3 bases are TGTGCCAGCAGCCCACGGGGACTAGCCGGACCCGGGGAGCTGTTTTTT. This encodes CASSPRGLAGPGELFF. The chain uses TRBV9 and TRBJ2-2, with 9 nucleotides matching TRBD2. Trimming took 4 bases from V and 6 from J; bases not matched to a gene: 10. Germline assignment: CDR1 SGDLS and CDR2 YYNGEE. The CDR3 sequence is 16 residues long. Filled out from reference TRBV9 and TRBJ2-2, the complete variable domain reads DSGVTQTPKHLITATGQRVTLRCSPRSGDLSVYWYQQSLDQGLQFLIQYYNGEERAKGNILERFSAQQFPDLHSELNLSSLELGDSALYFCASSPRGLAGPGELFFGEGSRLTVL.

The chain is built from TRBV27 and TRBJ2-3; 10 nucleotides agree with TRBD2. Germline CDR1 reads MNHEY; CDR2 reads SMNVEV (reference sequence). V lost 6 bases to trimming and J lost 6 bases; unmatched junction nucleotides: 6. The CDR3 is made up of 14 amino acids. CDR3: CASRWTSGPDTQYF. For the CDR3, the DNA is TGTGCCAGCAGGTGGACTAGCGGTCCTGATACGCAGTATTTT.

This chain uses TRBV7-3 with TRBJ2-1, with 9 positions matching TRBD1. Germline lookup yields CDR1 SGHTA and CDR2 FQGTGA. The CDR3 length is 15 residues. V shed 1 base, J shed 8 bases, and the junction held 6 bases outside the gene matches. DNA of the CDR3: TGTGCCAGCAGCTTAAGACAGGGGGAAGGCCATGAGCAGTTCTTC. It codes for CASSLRQGEGHEQFF.

This clone appeared a few times. The chain has TRBV25-1 and TRBJ2-1; possibly TRBD2 for D (6 bases). Trimming took 0 bases from V and 6 from J, leaving 15 bases between them. The CDR3 is made up of 16 amino acids. Per germline, CDR1 MGHDK and CDR2 SYGVNS. The CDR3, as DNA: TGTGCCAGCAGTGAATACCCCGGAGGGCCCAGCAATGAGCAGTTCTTC. Its translation: CASSEYPGGPSNEQFF.

V is TRBV29-1 and J is TRBJ2-7; 8 bases match TRBD2. Germline-derived CDR1 and CDR2 are SQVTM and ANQGSEA. Trimming cost V 5 bases and J 2 bases; bases outside gene matches: 11. The length of the CDR3 is 15 residues. In nucleotides, the CDR3 is TGCAGCGTTTTATCGGGGGGGCCATCGACCTACGAGCAGTACTTC. It encodes CSVLSGGPSTYEQYF.

This clone was seen only a few times. This rearrangement joins TRBV6-1 to TRBJ1-5; a weak D match, TRBD1 (5 bases). Germline CDR1 reads MNHNS; CDR2 reads SASEGT. The CDR3 length is 14 residues. V was cut by 4 bases and J by 4 bases, with 11 bases left in between. DNA for the CDR3: TGTGCCAGCAGTGGGGTGGGGGGGAATCAGCCCCAGCATTTT. It encodes CASSGVGGNQPQHF.

V and J are TRBV5-8 and TRBJ2-5, with D tentatively TRBD2 (6 bases). The CDR3 consists of 13 residues. Germline CDR1 SGHTS, CDR2 YDEGEE. The V end was cut by 1 base, the J end by 5 bases, with 9 bases between. CDR3 sequence: CASSLSGRETQYF. Here the CDR3 DNA reads TGTGCCAGCAGCTTGTCAGGGAGGGAGACCCAGTACTTC.

V usage is TRBV5-1 and J usage is TRBJ2-6, with no clear D. This CDR3 has 15 residues. Germline V gene data show CDR1 as SGHRS and CDR2 as YFSETQ. Trimming cost V 1 base and J 4 bases, with 9 bases left between them. The CDR3, as DNA: TGCGCCAGCAGCTTGACAGTGTACGGGGCCAACGTCCTGACTTTC. Protein sequence: CASSLTVYGANVLTF.

The rearrangement links TRBV29-1 to TRBJ2-5; TRBD1 is a possible D gene (5 bases). The CDR3 length is 14 residues. Germline V gene sequence: CDR1 SQVTM, CDR2 ANQGSEA. The V end lost 2 bases, the J end lost 1 base, and 11 bases lay between the germline ends. In DNA, the CDR3 is TGCAGCGTTGAACCTAGAGACAGCCAAGAGACCCAGTACTTC. Translated, it gives CSVEPRDSQETQYF.

J is TRBJ2-5 and V is TRBV25-1; 8 bases agree with TRBD2. Germline CDR1 MGHDK, CDR2 SYGVNS. The ends lost 2 bases at V and 0 bases at J; junction bases unmatched: 8. The CDR3 consists of 17 residues. The CDR3 DNA reads as TGTGCCAGCAGTGAAGCGCGACTAGCGTCGTACCAAGAGACCCAGTACTTC. Translation: CASSEARLASYQETQYF.